The clone carrying this T cell receptor (beta chain) was detected a few times. The antigen remains unidentified. This CDR3 contains 14 residues. Trimming took off 5 bases at V and 1 base at J, with 11 bases between the two ends. Germline lookup yields CDR1 SGHAT and CDR2 FQNNGV. Method: immunoSEQ multiplex PCR; TCRdb's copy keeps in-frame clones and lacks some. The repertoire holds more than 65,000 clones, with about four fifths as singletons. These data are taken from a study of radiotherapy plus CTLA-4 blockade in lung cancer. Study at large: Disease control reached 30% to 35%, with objective responses in less than 20%.

Ipilimumab CTLA-4 blockade and focal radiation were given to patients with chemo-refractory metastatic non-small-cell lung cancer. Broader study findings: TCR clones from tumors expanded in blood after radiotherapy plus ipilimumab.

Source: peripheral blood, taken from a patient treated with radiotherapy plus ipilimumab. The clonotype originates from a human donor with non-small cell lung cancer who had stable disease on radiotherapy plus ipilimumab. The V call is TRBV11-2, the J call TRBJ1-1; the D gene is possibly TRBD1 (6 bases). In DNA, the CDR3 is TGTGCCAGCAGCCTCACAGGGTCGAACACTGAAGCTTTCTTT. Translation gives CASSLTGSNTEAFF.